Below are 25 T cell receptor beta chains sequenced from a single sample in a study of CD8 T cells in ankylosing spondylitis (TCRdb year 2017). Library preparation was by 5' RACE. Sequenced using an Illumina HiSeq 2500. The public reads were reanalyzed by TCRdb: fastp trimming at Q25, MiXCR alignment, in-frame beta chains only. Rows are unified per CDR3 protein, each entry keeping the most common DNA and genes. The sample profile shows approximately 250,000 distinct CDR3 sequences; under 35% of them were found once. Around 4.5% of the sample comes from the top ten. Sequencing input: blood, either unsorted or a sorted T cell fraction (not recorded which). The origin of the receptors is a male donor with ankylosing spondylitis or in good health (not recorded which).

The rearrangement links TRBV7-9 to TRBJ2-1, with D perhaps TRBD1 (6 bases). Trimming left V 5 bases short and J 6 bases short, with 14 bases between. This CDR3 has 14 amino acids. Germline V CDR1 and CDR2: SEHNR, FQNEAQ (reference sequence). The CDR3 bases are TGTGCCAGCAGCCCCGGGACAACTATCAATGAGCAGTTCTTC. Translating it yields CASSPGTTINEQFF.

The sample holds a few counts of this clonotype. The chain uses TRBV12-3 or TRBV12-4 and TRBJ1-2; D gene ambiguous. The CDR3 contains 13 residues. V was clipped by 3 bases and J by 4 bases, with 9 bases between them. The DNA for the CDR3 is TGTGCCAGCAGTTTTGAGGGCCTCTATGGCTACACCTTC. Amino acid sequence: CASSFEGLYGYTF.

This clonotype was detected ten times or more. The rearrangement uses TRBV24-1 and TRBJ2-2; 9 bases fit TRBD1. V lost 9 bases and J lost 6; bases outside the gene matches: 4. CDR1 KGHDR and CDR2 SFDVKD come from the germline V gene. This CDR3 is 13 amino acids long. The CDR3 loop is CATGQGLAGELFF. The CDR3 DNA is TGTGCCACCGGACAGGGGTTAGCCGGGGAGCTGTTTTTT.

This sequence joins TRBV5-6 and TRBJ2-5; D remains unclear. CDR1 and CDR2 from the germline V gene are SGHDT and YYEEEE. V dropped 1 base and J dropped 0 bases, with 13 bases sitting between them. The CDR3 is made up of 16 amino acids. The CDR3, as DNA: TGTGCCAGCAGCTTGTTGGTTCAAGAGTACCAAGAGACCCAGTACTTC. It translates to CASSLLVQEYQETQYF.

This clonotype was counted only a few times. The V gene is TRBV7-8, the J gene TRBJ2-7; 7 nucleotides line up with TRBD1. Germline CDR1 SGHVS, CDR2 FQNEAQ. J was trimmed by 5 bases and V by 5 bases; bases with no gene match: 12. The CDR3 consists of 15 residues. The DNA for the CDR3 is TGTGCCAGCAGCCCCCGGGACAGTGGTAGGAACGAGCAGTACTTC. It yields the protein CASSPRDSGRNEQYF.

This clonotype was detected only a few times. This rearrangement joins TRBV24-1 to TRBJ2-7; a weak D match, TRBD1 (6 bases). The germline gives CDR1 KGHDR, CDR2 SFDVKD. The germline V and J ends were trimmed by 2 bases and 3 bases, with 7 bases remaining between them. The CDR3 is made up of 13 amino acids. The CDR3 DNA sequence: TGTGCCACCAGTGATTCAGGGGTCTACGAGCAGTACTTC. This gives the protein CATSDSGVYEQYF.

This clonotype was detected a few times. The gene calls are TRBV18 and TRBJ2-7; 7 nucleotides line up with TRBD1. Germline V lookup: CDR1 KGHSH, CDR2 LQKENI. After removal of 1 base from V and 3 bases from J, the junction contained 6 bases not matched to a gene. The CDR3 loop spans 15 amino acids. CDR3 in DNA: TGTGCCAGCTCACCACGGACAGGACCCTTCTACGAGCAGTACTTC. Translated, it gives CASSPRTGPFYEQYF. Together with reference TRBV18 and TRBJ2-7, the CDR3 gives the full variable domain: NAGVMQNPRHLVRRRGQEARLRCSPMKGHSHVYWYRQLPEEGLKFMVYLQKENIIDESGMPKERFSAEFPKEGPSILRIQQVVRGDSAAYFCASSPRTGPFYEQYFGPGTRLTVT.

This clonotype was seen ten or more times. The rearrangement links TRBV9 to TRBJ2-7, with 7 positions matching TRBD1. The CDR3 consists of 16 residues. Per germline, CDR1 SGDLS and CDR2 YYNGEE. J was trimmed by 4 bases and V by 0 bases; bases with no gene match: 10. CDR3 bases: TGTGCCAGCAGCGTAGAGGGGGTACAGGGGATTTACGAGCAGTACTTC. Translation gives CASSVEGVQGIYEQYF.

The chain recombines TRBV20-1 with TRBJ1-1; D possibly corresponds to TRBD1 (5 bases). V dropped 1 base and J dropped 8 bases, with 17 bases sitting between them. Germline-derived CDR1 and CDR2 are DFQATT and SNEGSKA (reference sequence). This CDR3 is built from 14 residues. CDR3 nucleotide sequence: TGCAGTGCTAGAGGAGGGGCAGGGACGACGGAAGCTTTCTTT. Encoded protein: CSARGGAGTTEAFF.

The rearrangement links TRBV30 to TRBJ1-1; D possibly corresponds to TRBD1 (5 bases). From germline, CDR1 is GTSNPN and CDR2 SVGIG (reference sequence). The CDR3 totals 13 residues. V lost 1 base and J 1 base, leaving 7 bases between the germline ends. CDR3 coding DNA: TGTGCCTGGAGTGGCGGACAGAACACTGAAGCTTTCTTT. This translates into CAWSGGQNTEAFF.

There are a few counts of this clonotype. The DNA of the CDR3 is TGTGCCAGCAGTTATGGAGCTAGCACAGATACGCAGTATTTT. Protein: CASSYGASTDTQYF. This rearrangement joins TRBV6-5 to TRBJ2-3; D gene uncertain. Trimming took 3 bases from V and 0 from J, leaving 7 bases between them. CDR3 length equals 14 residues. Germline V gene lookup returns CDR1 MNHEY and CDR2 SVGAGI.

The rearrangement joins TRBV5-1 to TRBJ2-1; 10 bases agree with TRBD1. V trimming: 1 base; J trimming: 4 bases; junction bases outside the gene matches: 5. Germline values: CDR1 SGHRS, CDR2 YFSETQ. CDR3 length equals 16 residues. As DNA, the CDR3 is TGCGCCAGCAGCTTGAGACCGGGACAGGGGTACAATGAGCAGTTCTTC. Translated, it gives CASSLRPGQGYNEQFF.

This rearrangement joins TRBV5-1 to TRBJ2-7; D is ambiguous. CDR1 and CDR2 (germline): SGHRS, YFSETQ. Trimming stripped 3 bases from V and 3 bases from J, with 10 bases between. The CDR3 is made up of 13 amino acids. In DNA form, the CDR3 reads TGCGCCAGCAGCTGGGCAGTCGGCTACGAGCAGTACTTC. This gives the protein CASSWAVGYEQYF.

The chain links TRBV11-2 to TRBJ2-4; possibly TRBD2 for D (7 bases). CDR1 is SGHAT and CDR2 is FQNNGV in the germline V gene. The V end lost 5 bases, the J end lost 0 bases, and 17 bases lay between the germline ends. The CDR3 runs to 17 residues. CDR3 loop: CASSQSGRGLAKNIQYF. The DNA for the CDR3 is TGTGCCAGCAGCCAGTCGGGGCGGGGGCTAGCCAAAAACATTCAGTACTTC.

This clonotype was detected a few times. This rearrangement joins TRBV11-2 to TRBJ2-7; no reliable D call. V gave up 4 bases and J gave up 3 bases, with 7 bases separating them. CDR3 length: 12 amino acids. The V gene's germline CDR1 is SGHAT and CDR2 FQNNGV. The CDR3 spells CASSSDLYEQYF. Written as DNA, the CDR3 is TGTGCCAGCAGCTCGGACCTCTACGAGCAGTACTTC. The full variable domain, completed using reference TRBV11-2 and TRBJ2-7, is EAGVAQSPRYKIIEKRQSVAFWCNPISGHATLYWYQQILGQGPKLLIQFQNNGVVDDSQLPKDRFSAERLKGVDSTLKIQPAKLEDSAVYLCASSSDLYEQYFGPGTRLTVT.

This clonotype was detected a few times. J is TRBJ2-7 and V is TRBV20-1, with TRBD2 matching over 7 bases. The V and J ends lost 6 bases and 0 bases, in that order; junction bases with no gene match: 14. From germline, CDR1 is DFQATT and CDR2 SNEGSKA (reference sequence). The CDR3 contains 16 residues. Written as DNA, the CDR3 is TGCAGTGCGACCCAGAGTGGGGGGGTGAGCTCCTACGAGCAGTACTTC. It translates to CSATQSGGVSSYEQYF.

The chain uses TRBV30 and TRBJ1-2; TRBD1 might be the D (6 bases). From germline, CDR1 is GTSNPN and CDR2 SVGIG (reference sequence). The CDR3 is 14 residues long. With 5 bases removed from V and 1 base from J, the gap between germline ends came to 14 bases. The CDR3 region is CAWLYRDLNYGYTF. The CDR3 nucleotides read TGTGCCTGGCTGTACAGGGACCTTAACTATGGCTACACCTTC.

The table lists this clonotype with a few counts. The genes are TRBV7-2 and TRBJ2-2; 10 bases line up with TRBD1. Germline V gene sequence: CDR1 SGHTA, CDR2 FQGNSA. Trimming at V came to 2 bases and at J to 5 bases, leaving 5 bases not matched to a gene. The CDR3 consists of 16 residues. The CDR3 is CASSLSGQGGTGELFF. CDR3 nucleotide sequence: TGTGCCAGCAGCTTATCTGGACAGGGGGGAACCGGGGAGCTGTTTTTT. Drawing the rest from reference TRBV7-2 and TRBJ2-2, the complete variable domain is GAGVSQSPSNKVTEKGKDVELRCDPISGHTALYWYRQSLGQGLEFLIYFQGNSAPDKSGLPSDRFSAERTGGSVSTLTIQRTQQEDSAVYLCASSLSGQGGTGELFFGEGSRLTVL.

V usage is TRBV7-9 and J usage is TRBJ2-5; 14 bases fit TRBD2. There are 16 residues in the CDR3. With 5 bases clipped from V and 3 bases from J, the junction kept 5 bases outside the gene matches. Germline V gene sequence: CDR1 SEHNR, CDR2 FQNEAQ (reference sequence). CDR3 loop: CASSPRLAGGKETQYF. In nucleotides, the CDR3 is TGTGCCAGCAGCCCCCGACTAGCGGGGGGGAAAGAGACCCAGTACTTC. The complete variable domain, with remaining parts taken from reference TRBV7-9 and TRBJ2-5, reads DTGVSQNPRHKITKRGQNVTFRCDPISEHNRLYWYRQTLGQGPEFLTYFQNEAQLEKSRLLSDRFSAERPKGSFSTLEIQRTEQGDSAMYLCASSPRLAGGKETQYFGPGTRLLVL.

This clonotype was observed a few times. The chain carries TRBV20-1 and TRBJ2-7; no clear D. There are 13 residues in the CDR3. CDR1 is DFQATT and CDR2 is SNEGSKA in the germline V gene (reference sequence). Trimming shortened V by 6 bases and J by 0 bases, and 12 bases separated the two germline ends. The CDR3 reads CSAQRQLSYEQYF. The CDR3 DNA reads as TGCAGTGCCCAGAGGCAACTCTCCTACGAGCAGTACTTC.

This clonotype was seen many times. The chain links TRBV29-1 to TRBJ2-1, with D uncertain. Deletions cut 2 bases from V and 5 bases from J, with 4 bases between. CDR1 and CDR2 (germline): SQVTM, ANQGSEA. This CDR3 has 11 amino acids. The CDR3: CSVEYHNEQFF. The CDR3 DNA is TGCAGCGTTGAATACCACAATGAGCAGTTCTTC.

The chain has TRBV5-1 and TRBJ2-7; tentative D call: TRBD2 (7 bases). Germline V gene data show CDR1 as SGHRS and CDR2 as YFSETQ. The CDR3 is made up of 15 amino acids. Trimming pared 2 bases from V and 1 base from J, leaving 13 bases between. The CDR3 DNA reads as TGCGCCAGCAGCTTCTATGCGGGGGCGTCCTACGAGCAGTACTTC. Its translation: CASSFYAGASYEQYF. Supplemented by reference TRBV5-1 and TRBJ2-7, the full variable domain reads KAGVTQTPRYLIKTRGQQVTLSCSPISGHRSVSWYQQTPGQGLQFLFEYFSETQRNKGNFPGRFSGRQFSNSRSEMNVSTLELGDSALYLCASSFYAGASYEQYFGPGTRLTVT.

The V gene is TRBV28, the J gene TRBJ2-7, with D tentatively TRBD2 (5 bases). The ends were cut back, 6 bases at V and 5 bases at J, with 11 bases in the middle. Looked up from germline, CDR1 is MDHEN and CDR2 is SYDVKM. This CDR3 is built from 12 residues. CDR3 amino acids: CASSFSGNEQYF. Here the CDR3 DNA reads TGTGCCAGCAGCTTCTCGGGGAACGAGCAGTACTTC.

The chain couples TRBV5-4 to TRBJ2-3, with D perhaps being TRBD1 or TRBD2 (6 bases each). V shed 2 bases and J shed 3 bases, with 13 bases lying between them. CDR1 is SGHNT and CDR2 is YYREEE in the germline V gene (reference sequence). The CDR3 runs 15 residues. The CDR3, as DNA: TGTGCCAGCAGCTTTCGGGGGCGTGGGACAGATACGCAGTATTTT. It codes for CASSFRGRGTDTQYF.

The V and J genes are TRBV28 and TRBJ2-3; possibly TRBD2 for D (6 bases). The V and J ends lost 2 bases and 6 bases respectively, with 9 bases between them. The CDR3 has 13 amino acids. Looked up from germline, CDR1 is MDHEN and CDR2 is SYDVKM. The CDR3 DNA follows: TGTGCCAGCAGTTTAGGGGGGATGGATACGCAGTATTTT. Amino acids: CASSLGGMDTQYF.